These 15 T cell receptor beta chains were all obtained from the same sample, sequenced in a study of T-cell memory formation after mild COVID-19. TCRdb recomputed calls from the 5' RACE reads with MiXCR, one row per CDR3 protein. This repertoire shows around 450,000 distinct CDR3 sequences, roughly 26% found once; its top ten account for 7% to 9.5%. Sample: PBMCs or a T cell subset sorted from them (not recorded which). The receptors were sampled from an adult woman who had mild COVID-19 (a few samples of this study predate the infection). Cell type and time point are not known.

The chain joins TRBV5-1 to TRBJ1-1; maybe TRBD1 (5 bases). This CDR3 has 14 amino acids. V dropped 7 bases and J dropped 1 base, with 14 bases sitting between them. CDR1 is SGHRS, CDR2 YFSETQ, per germline. DNA of the CDR3: TGCGCCAGCCGCAGGGCGGGCCGGAACACTGAAGCTTTCTTT. Its translation is CASRRAGRNTEAFF.

The gene calls are TRBV9 and TRBJ1-1, with no clear D. This CDR3 contains 13 residues. Germline V gene sequence: CDR1 SGDLS, CDR2 YYNGEE. V lost 2 bases, J lost 0 bases, and 5 bases lay in between. The CDR3 DNA is TGTGCCAGCAGCGTCAGCATGAACACTGAAGCTTTCTTT. Translation: CASSVSMNTEAFF.

The genes are TRBV29-1 and TRBJ2-7; TRBD1 might be the D (6 bases). V dropped 6 bases and J dropped 0 bases, with 9 bases sitting between them. This CDR3 spans 12 amino acids. Germline assignment: CDR1 SQVTM and CDR2 ANQGSEA. CDR3 DNA sequence: TGCAGCGTCCGGGACAACTCCTACGAGCAGTACTTC. It translates to CSVRDNSYEQYF.

The V gene is TRBV4-3, the J gene TRBJ2-2; the match to TRBD2 covers 7 bases. The CDR3 loop spans 17 amino acids. Trimming at V came to 2 bases and at J to 2 bases, leaving 8 bases not matched to a gene. Germline-derived CDR1 and CDR2 are LGHNA and YSLEER. This CDR3 reads CASSQLREGGNTGELFF. The CDR3 DNA is TGCGCCAGCAGCCAATTAAGGGAGGGAGGTAACACCGGGGAGCTGTTTTTT.

In its sample, this clonotype was seen many times. The chain links TRBV6-1 to TRBJ2-1; D unclear. V was shortened by 7 bases and J by 0 bases, with 10 bases between the two germline ends. CDR3 length: 14 residues. Germline V gene sequence: CDR1 MNHNS, CDR2 SASEGT. CDR3 sequence: CASKRPVSYNEQFF. The CDR3 nucleotides are TGTGCCAGCAAACGACCGGTCTCCTACAATGAGCAGTTCTTC.

This rearrangement joins TRBV24-1 to TRBJ2-1; no reliable D call. The germline CDR1 and CDR2 sequences are KGHDR and SFDVKD. V shed 4 bases and J shed 8 bases, with 11 bases lying between them. This CDR3 comprises 13 residues. The CDR3 sequence: CATSDPITDEQFF. The CDR3, as DNA: TGTGCCACCAGTGACCCCATCACCGATGAGCAGTTCTTC.

V is TRBV5-6 and J is TRBJ2-1; 9 nucleotides line up with TRBD1. CDR1 is SGHDT and CDR2 is YYEEEE in the germline V gene. CDR3 length equals 16 residues. Germline trimming cut 2 bases from V and 3 bases from J; bases unmatched to any gene: 6. The CDR3 region has the DNA TGTGCCAGCAGCTTAAACAGGGGGCGAATCTACAATGAGCAGTTCTTC. Translating gives CASSLNRGRIYNEQFF. Drawing the rest from reference TRBV5-6 and TRBJ2-1, the complete variable domain is DAGVTQSPTHLIKTRGQQVTLRCSPKSGHDTVSWYQQALGQGPQFIFQYYEEEERQRGNFPDRFSGHQFPNYSSELNVNALLLGDSALYLCASSLNRGRIYNEQFFGPGTRLTVL.

The rearrangement joins TRBV20-1 to TRBJ2-1, with 9 nucleotides matching TRBD2. The CDR3 spans 16 residues. Losses at the gene ends were 3 bases for V and 7 bases for J; bases not matched to a gene: 13. Germline CDR1 DFQATT, CDR2 SNEGSKA (reference sequence). The CDR3 region is CSASDPARGGRNEQFF. CDR3 DNA: TGCAGTGCTAGTGACCCCGCGCGGGGGGGACGTAATGAGCAGTTCTTC.

The chain couples TRBV3-1 to TRBJ2-7, with TRBD2 as a possible D gene (6 bases). V lost 3 bases and J lost 4, with 13 bases in between. CDR3 size: 14 residues. Per germline, CDR1 LGHDT and CDR2 YNNKEL (reference sequence). This CDR3 is CASSQVGGTYEQYF. Here the CDR3 DNA reads TGTGCCAGCAGCCAGGTGGGGGGAACTTACGAGCAGTACTTC.

The V call is TRBV11-3, the J call TRBJ2-5; 7 positions match TRBD2. The V gene's germline CDR1 is SGHNT and CDR2 YENEEA. This CDR3 spans 12 amino acids. V gave up 7 bases and J gave up 5 bases; unmatched junction bases: 4. The CDR3 here is CASTGGWETQYF. The DNA of the CDR3 is TGTGCCAGCACCGGGGGGTGGGAGACCCAGTACTTC.

This clonotype occurred a few times. The rearrangement uses TRBV12-3 or TRBV12-4 and TRBJ1-1; D is ambiguous. The CDR3 spans 14 residues. The V and J ends lost 7 bases and 2 bases respectively, with 14 bases between them. CDR3 coding DNA: TGTGCCAGCAAATTCCAGACTGGAAACACTGAAGCTTTCTTT. Protein sequence: CASKFQTGNTEAFF.

The chain has TRBV7-2 and TRBJ2-3; D not resolved. Per germline, CDR1 SGHTA and CDR2 FQGNSA. With 4 bases removed from V and 4 bases from J, the gap between germline ends came to 9 bases. The CDR3 runs 13 residues. CDR3 residues: CASSSLSADTQYF. CDR3 DNA: TGTGCCAGCAGCTCCTTGTCCGCAGATACGCAGTATTTT.

The table lists this clonotype with a few counts. The gene calls are TRBV12-3 or TRBV12-4 and TRBJ2-7; D remains unclear. Trimming pared 5 bases from V and 3 bases from J, leaving 14 bases between. The CDR3 is 14 residues long. Here the CDR3 DNA reads TGTGCCAGCAGTCTCCCAGGCACGGGCTACGAGCAGTACTTC. Translation: CASSLPGTGYEQYF.

The gene calls are TRBV4-2 and TRBJ1-5; D is undetermined. V gave up 3 bases and J gave up 3 bases, with 6 bases separating them. The V gene's germline CDR1 is LGHNA and CDR2 YNFKEQ. The CDR3 is 13 amino acids. Here the CDR3 reads CASSHSLNQPQHF. In nucleotides, the CDR3 is TGTGCCAGCAGCCATAGCCTCAATCAGCCCCAGCATTTT.

J is TRBJ2-7 and V is TRBV7-2; 8 bases are shared with TRBD2. This CDR3 spans 15 amino acids. Germline loops: CDR1 SGHTA, CDR2 FQGNSA. With 2 bases clipped from V and 0 bases from J, the junction kept 3 bases outside the gene matches. CDR3 nucleotide sequence: TGTGCCAGCAGCTTACGGCGGGAGGCCTCCTACGAGCAGTACTTC. This gives the protein CASSLRREASYEQYF.